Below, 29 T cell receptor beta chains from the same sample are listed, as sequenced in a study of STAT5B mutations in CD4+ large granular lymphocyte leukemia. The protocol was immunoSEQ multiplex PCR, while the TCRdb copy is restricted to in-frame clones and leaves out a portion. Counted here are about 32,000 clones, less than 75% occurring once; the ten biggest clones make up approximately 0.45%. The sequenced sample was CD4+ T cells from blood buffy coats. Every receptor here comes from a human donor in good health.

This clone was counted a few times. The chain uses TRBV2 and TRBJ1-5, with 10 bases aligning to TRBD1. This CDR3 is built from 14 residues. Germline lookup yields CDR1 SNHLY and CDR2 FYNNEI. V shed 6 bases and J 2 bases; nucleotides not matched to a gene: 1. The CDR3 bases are TGTGCCAGCAGCGGACAGGGGGGCAATCAGCCCCAGCATTTT. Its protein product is CASSGQGGNQPQHF.

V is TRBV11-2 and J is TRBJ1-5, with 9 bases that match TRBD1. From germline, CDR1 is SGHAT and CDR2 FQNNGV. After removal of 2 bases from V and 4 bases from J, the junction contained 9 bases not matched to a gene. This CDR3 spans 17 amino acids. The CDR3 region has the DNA TGTGCCAGCAGCTTACCCTCGACAGGGGGGGATAATCAGCCCCAGCATTTT. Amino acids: CASSLPSTGGDNQPQHF. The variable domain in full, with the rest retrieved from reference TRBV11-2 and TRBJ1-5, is EAGVAQSPRYKIIEKRQSVAFWCNPISGHATLYWYQQILGQGPKLLIQFQNNGVVDDSQLPKDRFSAERLKGVDSTLKIQPAKLEDSAVYLCASSLPSTGGDNQPQHFGDGTRLSIL.

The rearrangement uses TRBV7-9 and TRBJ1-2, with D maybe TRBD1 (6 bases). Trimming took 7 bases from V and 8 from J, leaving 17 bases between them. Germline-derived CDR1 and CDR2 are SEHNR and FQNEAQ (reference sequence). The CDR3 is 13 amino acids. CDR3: CASILGGQPGYTF. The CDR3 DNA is TGTGCCAGCATCCTCGGGGGGCAGCCGGGCTACACCTTC.

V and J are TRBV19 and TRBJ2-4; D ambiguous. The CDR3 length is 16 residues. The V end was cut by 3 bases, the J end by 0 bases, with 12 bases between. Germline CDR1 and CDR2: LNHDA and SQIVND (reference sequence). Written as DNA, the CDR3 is TGTGCCAGTAGTATTTCTGCAGGAGTAGCCAAAAACATTCAGTACTTC. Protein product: CASSISAGVAKNIQYF. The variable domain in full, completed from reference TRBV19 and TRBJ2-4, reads DGGITQSPKYLFRKEGQNVTLSCEQNLNHDAMYWYRQDPGQGLRLIYYSQIVNDFQKGDIAEGYSVSREKKESFPLTVTSAQKNPTAFYLCASSISAGVAKNIQYFGAGTRLSVL.

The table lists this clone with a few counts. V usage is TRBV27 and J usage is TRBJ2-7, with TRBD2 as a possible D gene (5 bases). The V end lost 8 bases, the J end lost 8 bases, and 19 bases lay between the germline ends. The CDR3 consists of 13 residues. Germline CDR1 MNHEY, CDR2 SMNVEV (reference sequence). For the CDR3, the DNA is TGTGCCAGCCTCCAGAGCGTCGGAGGCCAGCAGTACTTC. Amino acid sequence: CASLQSVGGQQYF.

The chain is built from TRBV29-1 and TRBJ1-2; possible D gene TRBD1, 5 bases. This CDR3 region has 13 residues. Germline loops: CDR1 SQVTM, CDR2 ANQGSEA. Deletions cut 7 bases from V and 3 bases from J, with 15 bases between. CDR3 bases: TGCAGCGACGGTAGGGGTCTGGACTATGGCTACACCTTC. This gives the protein CSDGRGLDYGYTF.

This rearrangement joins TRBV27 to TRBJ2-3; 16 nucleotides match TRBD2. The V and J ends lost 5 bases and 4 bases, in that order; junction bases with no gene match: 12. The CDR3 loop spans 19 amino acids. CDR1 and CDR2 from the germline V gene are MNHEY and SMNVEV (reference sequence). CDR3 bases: TGTGCCAGCAGTCCCCCGGGACTAGCGGGGGGGCTCTCCTCAGATACGCAGTATTTT. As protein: CASSPPGLAGGLSSDTQYF.

CDR3: CASSESTEAFF. CDR3 coding DNA: TGTGCCAGCAGCGAATCCACTGAAGCTTTCTTT. This chain joins TRBV11-2 and TRBJ1-1; no definite D call. Trimming shortened V by 5 bases and J by 4 bases, and 5 bases separated the two germline ends. Germline values: CDR1 SGHAT, CDR2 FQNNGV. The CDR3 covers 11 residues.

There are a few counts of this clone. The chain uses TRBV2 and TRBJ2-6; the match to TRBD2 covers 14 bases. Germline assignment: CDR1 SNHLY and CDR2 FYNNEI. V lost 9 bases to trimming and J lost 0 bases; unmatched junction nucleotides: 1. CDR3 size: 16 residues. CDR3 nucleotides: TGTGCCAGGGGGACTAGCGGGGGCTCTGGGGCCAACGTCCTGACTTTC. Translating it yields CARGTSGGSGANVLTF. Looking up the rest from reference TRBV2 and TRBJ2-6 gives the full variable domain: EPEVTQTPSHQVTQMGQEVILRCVPISNHLYFYWYRQILGQKVEFLVSFYNNEISEKSEIFDDQFSVERPDGSNFTLKIRSTKLEDSAMYFCARGTSGGSGANVLTFGAGSRLTVL.

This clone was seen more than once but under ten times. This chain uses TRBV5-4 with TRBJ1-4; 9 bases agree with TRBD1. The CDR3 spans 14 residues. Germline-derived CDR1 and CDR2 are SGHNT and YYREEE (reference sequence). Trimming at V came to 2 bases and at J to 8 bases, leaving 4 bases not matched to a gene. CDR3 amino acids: CASSLWDRDEKLFF. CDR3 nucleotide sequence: TGTGCCAGCAGCTTATGGGACAGGGACGAAAAACTGTTTTTT.

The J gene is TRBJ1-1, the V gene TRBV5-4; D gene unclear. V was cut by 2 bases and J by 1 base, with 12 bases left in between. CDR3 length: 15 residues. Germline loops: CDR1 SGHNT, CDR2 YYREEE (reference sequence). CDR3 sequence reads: CASSFWAGKNTEAFF. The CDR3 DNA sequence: TGTGCCAGCAGCTTTTGGGCAGGAAAGAACACTGAAGCTTTCTTT.

CDR3 region: CASSPRRGGSYEQYF. CDR3 DNA: TGTGCCAGCTCACCACGACGGGGAGGGTCCTACGAGCAGTACTTC. The V and J genes are TRBV18 and TRBJ2-7, with TRBD2 identical over 7 bases. The germline gives CDR1 KGHSH, CDR2 LQKENI. The CDR3 sequence is 15 residues long. V trimming: 1 base; J trimming: 1 base; junction bases outside the gene matches: 4. Looking up the rest from reference TRBV18 and TRBJ2-7 gives the full variable domain: NAGVMQNPRHLVRRRGQEARLRCSPMKGHSHVYWYRQLPEEGLKFMVYLQKENIIDESGMPKERFSAEFPKEGPSILRIQQVVRGDSAAYFCASSPRRGGSYEQYFGPGTRLTVT.

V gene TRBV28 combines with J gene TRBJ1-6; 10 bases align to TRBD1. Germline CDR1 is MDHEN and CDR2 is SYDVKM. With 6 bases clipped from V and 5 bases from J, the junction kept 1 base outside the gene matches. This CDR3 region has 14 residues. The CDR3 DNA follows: TGTGCCAGCAGGGGACAGGGGAATAATTCACCCCTCCACTTT. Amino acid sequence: CASRGQGNNSPLHF.

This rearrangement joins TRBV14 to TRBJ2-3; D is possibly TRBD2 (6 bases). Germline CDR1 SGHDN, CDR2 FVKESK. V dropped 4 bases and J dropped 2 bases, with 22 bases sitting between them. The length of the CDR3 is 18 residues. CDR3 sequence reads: CASSPGDAQGPYTDTQYF. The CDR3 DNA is TGTGCCAGCAGCCCGGGGGACGCCCAGGGTCCCTACACAGATACGCAGTATTTT.

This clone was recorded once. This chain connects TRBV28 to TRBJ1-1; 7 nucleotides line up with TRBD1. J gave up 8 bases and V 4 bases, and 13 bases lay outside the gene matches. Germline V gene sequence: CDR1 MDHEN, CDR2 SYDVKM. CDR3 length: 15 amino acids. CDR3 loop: CASSSTGDGTGEAFF. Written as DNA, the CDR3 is TGTGCCAGCAGTTCAACAGGGGACGGAACAGGGGAAGCTTTCTTT.

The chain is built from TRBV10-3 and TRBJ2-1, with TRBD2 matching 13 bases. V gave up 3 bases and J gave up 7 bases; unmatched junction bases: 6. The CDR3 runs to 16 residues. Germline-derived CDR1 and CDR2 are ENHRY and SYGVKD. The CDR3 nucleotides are TGTGCCATCAGTGACAGTCTACTAGCGGGGGGGAATGAGCAGTTCTTC. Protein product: CAISDSLLAGGNEQFF.

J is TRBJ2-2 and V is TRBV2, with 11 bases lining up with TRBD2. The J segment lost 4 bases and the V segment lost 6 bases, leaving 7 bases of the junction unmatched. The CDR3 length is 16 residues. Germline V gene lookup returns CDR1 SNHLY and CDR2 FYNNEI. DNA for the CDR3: TGTGCCAGCAGCTTTACTAGCGGGGGTATCACCGGGGAGCTGTTTTTT. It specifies CASSFTSGGITGELFF. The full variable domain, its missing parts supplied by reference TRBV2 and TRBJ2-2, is EPEVTQTPSHQVTQMGQEVILRCVPISNHLYFYWYRQILGQKVEFLVSFYNNEISEKSEIFDDQFSVERPDGSNFTLKIRSTKLEDSAMYFCASSFTSGGITGELFFGEGSRLTVL.

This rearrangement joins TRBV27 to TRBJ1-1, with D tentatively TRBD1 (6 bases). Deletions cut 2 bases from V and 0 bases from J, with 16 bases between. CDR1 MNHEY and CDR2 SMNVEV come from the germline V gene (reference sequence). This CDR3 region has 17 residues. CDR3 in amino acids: CASSLGGGAFMNTEAFF. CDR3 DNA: TGTGCCAGCAGTTTAGGGGGGGGCGCCTTTATGAACACTGAAGCTTTCTTT.

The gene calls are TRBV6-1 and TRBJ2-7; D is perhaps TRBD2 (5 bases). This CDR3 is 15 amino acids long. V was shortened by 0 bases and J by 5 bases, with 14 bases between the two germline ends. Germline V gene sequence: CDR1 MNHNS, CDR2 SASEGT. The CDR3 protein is CASSEAARGINEQYF. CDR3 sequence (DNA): TGTGCCAGCAGTGAAGCGGCCCGAGGGATCAACGAGCAGTACTTC.

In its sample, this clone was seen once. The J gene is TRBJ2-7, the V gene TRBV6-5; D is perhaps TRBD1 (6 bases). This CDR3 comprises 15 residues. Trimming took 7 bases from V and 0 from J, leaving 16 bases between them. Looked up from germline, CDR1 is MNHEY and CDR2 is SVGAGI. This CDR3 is CASNPAQGLSYEQYF. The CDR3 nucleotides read TGTGCCAGCAACCCAGCACAGGGCCTCTCCTACGAGCAGTACTTC.

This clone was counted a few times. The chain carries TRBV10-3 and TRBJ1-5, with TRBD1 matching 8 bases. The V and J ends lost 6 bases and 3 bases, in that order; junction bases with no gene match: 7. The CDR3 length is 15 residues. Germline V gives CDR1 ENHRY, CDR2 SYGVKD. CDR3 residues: CAIRDDRGDNQPQHF. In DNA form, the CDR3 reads TGTGCCATCAGGGACGACAGGGGCGACAATCAGCCCCAGCATTTT.

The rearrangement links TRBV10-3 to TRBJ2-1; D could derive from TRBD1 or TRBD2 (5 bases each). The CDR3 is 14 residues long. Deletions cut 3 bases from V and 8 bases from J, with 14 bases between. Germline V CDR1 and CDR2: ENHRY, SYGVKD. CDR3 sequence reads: CAISDGVEGHEQFF. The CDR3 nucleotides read TGTGCCATCAGTGATGGGGTCGAGGGGCATGAGCAGTTCTTC.

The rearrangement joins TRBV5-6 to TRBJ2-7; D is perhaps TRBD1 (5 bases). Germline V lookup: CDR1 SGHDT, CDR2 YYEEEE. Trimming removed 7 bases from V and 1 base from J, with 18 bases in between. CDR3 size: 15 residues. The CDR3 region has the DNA TGTGCCAGCCACCGTAGGGGCACATTATCCTACGAGCAGTACTTC. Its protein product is CASHRRGTLSYEQYF.

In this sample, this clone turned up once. CDR3 region: CASSHTSGGTYEQYF. In DNA, the CDR3 is TGTGCCAGCAGCCACACTAGCGGGGGGACCTACGAGCAGTACTTC. The rearrangement joins TRBV14 to TRBJ2-7; 12 bases are a match to TRBD2. This CDR3 has 15 amino acids. The junction had 2 bases not matched to a gene; V was cut back by 3 bases and J by 2 bases. Germline-derived CDR1 and CDR2 are SGHDN and FVKESK.

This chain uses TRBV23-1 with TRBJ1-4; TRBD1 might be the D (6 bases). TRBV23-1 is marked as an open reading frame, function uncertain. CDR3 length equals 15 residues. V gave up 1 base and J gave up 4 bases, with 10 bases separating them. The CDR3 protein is CASSQYTGLNEKLFF. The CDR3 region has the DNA TGCGCCAGCAGTCAATATACAGGGCTTAATGAAAAACTGTTTTTT.

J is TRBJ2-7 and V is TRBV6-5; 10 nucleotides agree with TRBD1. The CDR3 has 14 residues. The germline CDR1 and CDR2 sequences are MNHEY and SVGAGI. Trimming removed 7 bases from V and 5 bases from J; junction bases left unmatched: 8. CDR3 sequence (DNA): TGTGCCAGCATGGGACAGGGGTTCTCTCACGAGCAGTACTTC. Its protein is CASMGQGFSHEQYF.

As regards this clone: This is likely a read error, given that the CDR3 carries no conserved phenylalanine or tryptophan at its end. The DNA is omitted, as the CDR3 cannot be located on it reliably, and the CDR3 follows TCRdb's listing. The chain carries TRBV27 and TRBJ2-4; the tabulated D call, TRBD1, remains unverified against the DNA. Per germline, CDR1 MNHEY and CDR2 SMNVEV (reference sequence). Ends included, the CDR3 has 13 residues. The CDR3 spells CASSPTSGTGNRL.

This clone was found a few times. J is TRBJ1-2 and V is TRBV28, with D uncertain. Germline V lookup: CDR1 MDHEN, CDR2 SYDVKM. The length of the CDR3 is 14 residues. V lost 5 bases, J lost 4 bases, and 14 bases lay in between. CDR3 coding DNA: TGTGCCAGCAGTCCAAGTACACAAGCCTATGGCTACACCTTC. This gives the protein CASSPSTQAYGYTF.

Written as DNA, the CDR3 is TGCGCCAGCAGCTGGAAGGGGGAGGACACTGAAGCTTTCTTT. Translation: CASSWKGEDTEAFF. V is TRBV5-1 and J is TRBJ1-1, with a possible D match to TRBD1 (6 bases). The CDR3 has 14 amino acids. Trimming took off 3 bases at V and 3 bases at J, with 12 bases between the two ends. Germline V lookup: CDR1 SGHRS, CDR2 YFSETQ.